This entry lists 27 T cell receptor beta chains sequenced from one sample in a study of CD8 T cells in ankylosing spondylitis. One entry per CDR3 protein results from TCRdb running MiXCR on the 5' RACE reads. The data hold around 250,000 distinct CDR3 sequences, with about 10% observed a single time. Sequencing was performed on blood, either unsorted or a sorted T cell fraction (not recorded which). Receptor source: a male donor with ankylosing spondylitis or in good health (not recorded which).

This clonotype was picked up many times. The chain links TRBV20-1 to TRBJ2-3, with TRBD1 identical over 7 bases. CDR1 and CDR2 (germline): DFQATT, SNEGSKA (reference sequence). V lost 0 bases to trimming and J lost 2 bases; unmatched junction nucleotides: 5. The CDR3 loop spans 15 amino acids. The CDR3 region has the DNA TGCAGTGCTAGAGATCCTAGGGGGCTCACAGATACGCAGTATTTT. As protein: CSARDPRGLTDTQYF.

This clonotype came up many times. The chain is built from TRBV5-1 and TRBJ2-7; 10 nucleotides line up with TRBD1. Germline-derived CDR1 and CDR2 are SGHRS and YFSETQ. V trimming: 2 bases; J trimming: 6 bases; junction bases outside the gene matches: 5. The CDR3 is 14 residues long. For the CDR3, the DNA is TGCGCCAGCAGCTTAGGGACAGGGGTGGGCGAGCAGTACTTC. Residues: CASSLGTGVGEQYF.

This clonotype was observed at least ten times. This chain uses TRBV5-5 with TRBJ2-2, with a tentative D call TRBD2 (6 bases). V gave up 3 bases and J gave up 1 base, with 13 bases separating them. Germline V gene sequence: CDR1 SGHKS, CDR2 YYEKEE (reference sequence). CDR3 size: 16 residues. CDR3 nucleotides: TGTGCCAGCAGCTACACTGCGGGGATGAACACCGGGGAGCTGTTTTTT. It yields the protein CASSYTAGMNTGELFF.

The chain recombines TRBV10-2 with TRBJ2-1; D gene ambiguous. This CDR3 comprises 13 residues. Per germline, CDR1 WSHSY and CDR2 SAAADI. The V gene lost 0 bases and the J gene lost 10 bases, with 10 bases spanning the gap. CDR3 bases: TGCGCCAGCAGTGAGTCGAATTTCCCAGAGCAGTTCTTC. Amino acid sequence: CASSESNFPEQFF.

This rearrangement joins TRBV6-1 to TRBJ1-4; D is unresolved. CDR1 MNHNS and CDR2 SASEGT come from the germline V gene. The CDR3 extends over 14 amino acids. Trimming cost V 7 bases and J 5 bases, with 14 bases left between them. The CDR3 bases are TGTGCCAGCACCCTAACCCCCGAGAATGAAAAACTGTTTTTT. This sequence encodes CASTLTPENEKLFF.

J is TRBJ2-3 and V is TRBV28; D perhaps matches TRBD2 (6 bases). There are 15 residues in the CDR3. From germline, CDR1 is MDHEN and CDR2 SYDVKM. V lost 8 bases, J lost 1 base, and 16 bases lay in between. The CDR3 DNA reads TGTGCCAGCCTACTTCAGGGAGGCGGCACAGATACGCAGTATTTT. Amino acids: CASLLQGGGTDTQYF.

Points on this clonotype: This may arise from a read error, as a much more abundant clone is one base away. The chain employs TRBV12-3 or TRBV12-4 and TRBJ2-1; the match to TRBD2 covers 7 bases. This CDR3 is built from 16 residues. V shed 5 bases, J shed 5 bases, and the junction held 12 bases outside the gene matches. Written as DNA, the CDR3 is TGTGCCAGCAGTAAAGTTGTTGACGGGGGGAACAATGAGCAGTTCTTC. Translating gives CASSKVVDGGNNEQFF.

The chain employs TRBV11-2 and TRBJ2-1; D remains ambiguous. The CDR3 sequence is 13 residues long. V was cut by 4 bases and J by 8 bases, with 12 bases left in between. Germline V gene sequence: CDR1 SGHAT, CDR2 FQNNGV. This CDR3 is CASSSDYGDEQFF. The CDR3 DNA reads TGTGCCAGCAGCTCCGATTATGGCGATGAGCAGTTCTTC.

This clonotype was observed many times. The V call is TRBV28, the J call TRBJ2-3; 9 positions agree with TRBD1. The V gene end was trimmed by 5 bases and the J gene end by 2 bases; junction bases not matched to a gene: 14. In germline, CDR1 is MDHEN, CDR2 SYDVKM. The CDR3 runs to 18 residues. CDR3 bases: TGTGCCAGCAGTCCCCTCCTCGCGACAGGGGGGTACACAGATACGCAGTATTTT. Encoded protein: CASSPLLATGGYTDTQYF.

This clonotype was counted only a few times. The chain couples TRBV7-8 to TRBJ2-7, with 7 bases lining up with TRBD1. The junction had 9 bases not matched to a gene; V was cut back by 0 bases and J by 1 base. The CDR3 contains 17 residues. In germline, CDR1 is SGHVS, CDR2 FQNEAQ. The CDR3 DNA follows: TGTGCCAGCAGCTTAGCGCGTATAGGCAGGGGGTCCTACGAGCAGTACTTC. Protein product: CASSLARIGRGSYEQYF.

This clonotype was recorded many times. V usage is TRBV7-8 and J usage is TRBJ1-1; possibly TRBD1 for D (6 bases). Trimming shortened V by 0 bases and J by 5 bases, and 13 bases separated the two germline ends. The germline V gene encodes CDR1 SGHVS and CDR2 FQNEAQ. This CDR3 region has 15 residues. This CDR3 reads CASSLANRVGTEAFF. The CDR3 DNA reads as TGTGCCAGCAGCTTAGCGAACAGGGTCGGGACTGAAGCTTTCTTT.

The J gene is TRBJ2-3, the V gene TRBV6-1; 8 bases line up with TRBD2. This CDR3 is 15 amino acids long. Trimming took 6 bases from V and 5 from J; bases not matched to a gene: 10. Germline V lookup: CDR1 MNHNS, CDR2 SASEGT. DNA for the CDR3: TGTGCCAGCAGACCCCCGGAGCGGGGGCTAGATACGCAGTATTTT. Translated: CASRPPERGLDTQYF.

This clonotype occurred many times. The V and J genes are TRBV5-1 and TRBJ1-6; D gene uncertain. CDR3 length equals 17 residues. The germline V and J ends were trimmed by 0 bases and 0 bases, with 10 bases remaining between them. CDR1 and CDR2 from the germline V gene are SGHRS and YFSETQ. The CDR3 DNA sequence: TGCGCCAGCAGCTTGGATTCCAAGGTCTCCTATAATTCACCCCTCCACTTT. This translates into CASSLDSKVSYNSPLHF.

In this sample, this clonotype turned up a few times. At one end, the junction sequence differs from germline, possibly due to a read error. The chain joins TRBV9 to TRBJ2-1, with a possible D match to TRBD2 (6 bases). CDR3 length equals 13 residues. Germline V gene data show CDR1 as SGDLS and CDR2 as YYNGEE. DNA of the CDR3: TGTGTCAGCAGCGGGCGGATTGGGGCTGAGCAGTTCTTC. Amino acid sequence: CVSSGRIGAEQFF.

This clonotype has a handful of counts. The chain uses TRBV7-8 and TRBJ1-1; D unresolved. The CDR3 runs to 15 residues. Germline V gives CDR1 SGHVS, CDR2 FQNEAQ. V lost 0 bases, J lost 1 base, and 9 bases lay in between. CDR3 coding DNA: TGTGCCAGCAGCTTAGCTCGGGGAAAGAACACTGAAGCTTTCTTT. The encoded protein is CASSLARGKNTEAFF.

The sample holds many counts of this clonotype. The chain carries TRBV5-1 and TRBJ2-1; no clear D gene. This CDR3 is built from 14 residues. CDR1 SGHRS and CDR2 YFSETQ come from the germline V gene. V was clipped by 7 bases and J by 0 bases, with 11 bases between them. CDR3 in DNA: TGCGCCAGCTGTCCCCTAAGCTCCTACAATGAGCAGTTCTTC. Amino acid sequence: CASCPLSSYNEQFF.

This clonotype was observed at least ten times. The chain's CDR3 is CASSQTRRGLSSYNSPLHF. The CDR3 DNA reads TGTGCCAGCAGCCAGACCCGACGAGGGTTGAGCTCCTATAATTCACCCCTCCACTTT. V and J are TRBV7-6 and TRBJ1-6; D unclear. Germline CDR1 reads SGHVS; CDR2 reads FNYEAQ. The CDR3 length is 19 residues. The V and J ends lost 5 bases and 0 bases respectively, with 20 bases between them. Together with reference TRBV7-6 and TRBJ1-6, the CDR3 gives the full variable domain: GAGVSQSPRYKVTKRGQDVALRCDPISGHVSLYWYRQALGQGPEFLTYFNYEAQQDKSGLPNDRFSAERPEGSISTLTIQRTEQRDSAMYRCASSQTRRGLSSYNSPLHFGNGTRLTVT.

This clonotype was found many times. The gene calls are TRBV5-1 and TRBJ2-7; possibly TRBD2 for D (6 bases). Germline assignment: CDR1 SGHRS and CDR2 YFSETQ. The CDR3 loop spans 12 amino acids. V shed 5 bases and J shed 1 base, with 7 bases lying between them. CDR3 in DNA: TGCGCCAGCAGGGGAGGATCCTACGAGCAGTACTTC. Translated, it gives CASRGGSYEQYF.

This clonotype was seen repeatedly, ten times or more. This chain uses TRBV5-1 with TRBJ1-6, with a weak D call TRBD1 (5 bases). The CDR3 totals 15 residues. The ends were cut back, 3 bases at V and 7 bases at J, with 14 bases in the middle. The V gene's germline CDR1 is SGHRS and CDR2 YFSETQ. The CDR3 DNA is TGCGCCAGCAGCTCCTCCGGGGGAGGGAATTCACCCCTCCACTTT. Its protein product is CASSSSGGGNSPLHF. The variable domain in full, with the rest retrieved from reference TRBV5-1 and TRBJ1-6, is KAGVTQTPRYLIKTRGQQVTLSCSPISGHRSVSWYQQTPGQGLQFLFEYFSETQRNKGNFPGRFSGRQFSNSRSEMNVSTLELGDSALYLCASSSSGGGNSPLHFGNGTRLTVT.

This clonotype was observed many times. V and J are TRBV6-5 and TRBJ2-7; D is tentatively TRBD1 or TRBD2 (7 bases each). In germline, CDR1 is MNHEY, CDR2 SVGAGI. The CDR3 runs 15 residues. V lost 4 bases and J lost 2, with 15 bases in between. For the CDR3, the DNA is TGTGCCAGCAGTTCCCAGGGGGGGGCGGCCTACGAGCAGTACTTC. Its translation is CASSSQGGAAYEQYF.

This clonotype has ten or more counts. V is TRBV5-1 and J is TRBJ1-1; possibly TRBD1 for D (5 bases). CDR3 length: 14 residues. From germline, CDR1 is SGHRS and CDR2 YFSETQ. The V end lost 5 bases, the J end lost 2 bases, and 13 bases lay between the germline ends. CDR3 protein: CASRRGTGNTEAFF. CDR3 bases: TGCGCCAGCAGACGGGGGACGGGCAACACTGAAGCTTTCTTT.

This clonotype showed up many times. The chain carries TRBV6-1 and TRBJ1-5; perhaps TRBD1 as D (5 bases). Trimming took off 7 bases at V and 2 bases at J, with 15 bases between the two ends. CDR1 is MNHNS, CDR2 SASEGT, per germline. The CDR3 is 15 amino acids. The chain's CDR3 is CASTLNRGGNQPQHF. Written as DNA, the CDR3 is TGTGCCAGCACTCTCAACCGGGGGGGCAATCAGCCCCAGCATTTT.

This clonotype was found many times. The chain is built from TRBV10-3 and TRBJ2-7; 8 bases map to TRBD1. The germline CDR1 and CDR2 sequences are ENHRY and SYGVKD. V gave up 6 bases and J gave up 0 bases; unmatched junction bases: 13. The CDR3 is made up of 17 amino acids. The CDR3 is CAISKDRAASSSYEQYF. Written as DNA, the CDR3 is TGTGCCATCAGCAAGGACAGGGCCGCTTCCAGCTCCTACGAGCAGTACTTC.

There are many counts of this clonotype. The chain has TRBV7-3 and TRBJ2-1, with D perhaps matching TRBD2 (6 bases). The CDR3 consists of 16 residues. CDR1 and CDR2 (germline): SGHTA, FQGTGA. Trimming removed 3 bases at V and 5 bases at J, with 17 bases between. This CDR3 is CASSLPPGLGNNEQFF. The CDR3, as DNA: TGTGCCAGCAGCTTGCCCCCGGGACTTGGAAACAATGAGCAGTTCTTC.

The table lists this clonotype with many counts. V and J are TRBV5-1 and TRBJ1-1; D call uncertain. Looked up from germline, CDR1 is SGHRS and CDR2 is YFSETQ. V lost 4 bases and J lost 0, with 4 bases in between. The CDR3 sequence is 12 residues long. The CDR3 reads CASSNVNTEAFF. CDR3 DNA sequence: TGCGCCAGCAGCAACGTGAACACTGAAGCTTTCTTT. Full variable domain (remainder filled in from reference TRBV5-1 and TRBJ1-1): KAGVTQTPRYLIKTRGQQVTLSCSPISGHRSVSWYQQTPGQGLQFLFEYFSETQRNKGNFPGRFSGRQFSNSRSEMNVSTLELGDSALYLCASSNVNTEAFFGQGTRLTVV.

This clonotype was picked up a small number of times. The chain is built from TRBV9 and TRBJ2-3; 10 bases are shared with TRBD2. The trim removed 3 bases at V and 2 bases at J, leaving 3 bases unmatched. Germline assignment: CDR1 SGDLS and CDR2 YYNGEE. The CDR3 runs 15 residues. The CDR3 DNA reads TGTGCCAGCAGCGGTAGCGGGGGGTCCACAGATACGCAGTATTTT. As protein: CASSGSGGSTDTQYF.

This clonotype was counted ten times or more. This chain uses TRBV20-1 with TRBJ2-7; a possible D gene is TRBD2 (6 bases). Germline V gives CDR1 DFQATT, CDR2 SNEGSKA (reference sequence). This CDR3 spans 13 amino acids. V lost 4 bases to trimming and J lost 3 bases, with 13 bases between them. The CDR3 protein is CSAIRRGSYEQYF. CDR3 DNA sequence: TGCAGTGCTATCCGGAGGGGTAGCTACGAGCAGTACTTC.